The clone carrying this T cell receptor (beta chain) came up many times. Unique molecular identifiers were built into the TCRbeta library. TCRdb processed the PCR reads anew with MiXCR; each CDR3 protein has one entry. The sample has about 360,000 distinct CDR3 sequences; less than 15% are singletons. This entry is derived from a study of T-cell reconstitution after alpha-beta-depleted transplantation in children. Per germline, CDR1 SGHTA and CDR2 FQGNSA. V lost 1 base to trimming and J lost 9 bases, with 13 bases between them. The CDR3 loop spans 14 amino acids. The receptor's source is a human donor who donated a stem cell graft to a child with Fanconi anemia. V and J are TRBV7-2 and TRBJ2-1, with a possible D match to TRBD2 (5 bases). The material sequenced was PBMCs, taken from the stem cell graft. CDR3 in amino acids: CASSLERISVEQFF. The CDR3 DNA reads TGTGCCAGCAGCTTAGAGAGAATTAGCGTTGAGCAGTTCTTC.